One and the same sample provided the 15 T cell receptor beta chains below, sequenced in a study of CD8+ T cells in alopecia areata. Once RNA had been extracted, it was reverse transcribed into cDNA to act as the sequencing template. Clones were read by immunoSEQ multiplex PCR, and TCRdb kept only the in-frame ones, dropping some. Of roughly 100,000 clones detected, approximately 60% appear once; the ten largest clones hold 8.8%. Sequencing input: CD4+ T cells sorted from blood. The source of these receptors is a human donor in good health.

The J gene is TRBJ2-2, the V gene TRBV28; TRBD2 agrees at 7 bases. The CDR3 spans 13 residues. From germline, CDR1 is MDHEN and CDR2 SYDVKM. Trimming cost V 8 bases and J 1 base; bases outside gene matches: 1. The CDR3 is CASRGVNTGELFF. The CDR3 DNA is TGTGCCAGCCGGGGGGTGAACACCGGGGAGCTGTTTTTT.

This chain joins TRBV6-1 and TRBJ2-5, with D perhaps TRBD2 (5 bases). With 6 bases removed from V and 5 bases from J, the gap between germline ends came to 7 bases. CDR3 length equals 11 residues. The germline V gene encodes CDR1 MNHNS and CDR2 SASEGT. CDR3 in amino acids: CASRPGETQYF. For the CDR3, the DNA is TGTGCCAGCAGGCCGGGGGAGACCCAGTACTTC.

This clone has only one observation. This sequence joins TRBV29-1 and TRBJ2-3; D gene ambiguous. Between the trimmed V and J ends, which lost 0 bases and 0 bases, there was a span of 10 bases. Per the germline V gene, CDR1 is SQVTM and CDR2 is ANQGSEA. The CDR3 sequence is 15 residues long. CDR3 in DNA: TGCAGCGTTGAAGATCTGGGTATAAGCACAGATACGCAGTATTTT. Protein: CSVEDLGISTDTQYF.

This clone was detected a few times. The chain combines TRBV19 with TRBJ1-1; D might be TRBD1 (5 bases). V was trimmed by 4 bases and J by 4 bases, leaving 13 bases between them. CDR3 length equals 14 residues. The germline CDR1 and CDR2 sequences are LNHDA and SQIVND (reference sequence). The CDR3 bases are TGTGCCAGTAGTAGGGGGAGGGCGATCACTGAAGCTTTCTTT. Translated: CASSRGRAITEAFF.

Concerning this clone: The same CDR3 arises from other DNA sequences in this sample as well. The rearrangement uses TRBV20-1 and TRBJ2-5, with unresolved D. Looked up from germline, CDR1 is DFQATT and CDR2 is SNEGSKA (reference sequence). This CDR3 has 11 residues. Trimming pared 0 bases from V and 5 bases from J, leaving 4 bases between. DNA for the CDR3: TGCAGTGCTAGAGATCGCGAGACCCAGTACTTC. Translation gives CSARDRETQYF.

The rearrangement joins TRBV27 to TRBJ1-1, with D possibly matching TRBD1 (5 bases). The V end was cut by 6 bases, the J end by 10 bases, with 21 bases between. This CDR3 region has 14 residues. CDR1 is MNHEY and CDR2 is SMNVEV in the germline V gene (reference sequence). The CDR3 bases are TGTGCCAGCAGCCTGGGCTTAGCGACAGCCGGAGCTTTCTTT. Translation gives CASSLGLATAGAFF.

V usage is TRBV7-9 and J usage is TRBJ2-5; 8 bases align to TRBD2. V lost 5 bases and J lost 10; bases outside the gene matches: 9. The CDR3 length is 13 residues. Germline CDR1 reads SEHNR; CDR2 reads FQNEAQ (reference sequence). CDR3 region: CASSVAGGRNQYF. Written as DNA, the CDR3 is TGTGCCAGCAGCGTGGCGGGGGGCCGAAACCAGTACTTC.

V and J are TRBV30 and TRBJ1-4; D perhaps matches TRBD1 (6 bases). CDR1 GTSNPN and CDR2 SVGIG come from the germline V gene (reference sequence). Between the trimmed V and J ends, which lost 3 bases and 1 base, there was a span of 9 bases. CDR3 length equals 14 residues. The CDR3 region is CAWSTGITNEKLFF. CDR3 DNA: TGTGCCTGGAGCACAGGGATAACTAATGAAAAACTGTTTTTT.

This chain links TRBV25-1 with TRBJ1-1, with D hard to call. The V end lost 3 bases, the J end lost 4 bases, and 12 bases lay between the germline ends. CDR1 and CDR2 from the germline V gene are MGHDK and SYGVNS. CDR3 length equals 14 residues. CDR3 coding DNA: TGTGCCAGCAGTGATTGGGTCGACGGCACTGAAGCTTTCTTT. Its translation: CASSDWVDGTEAFF.

CDR3 bases: TGTGCCTGGAGTGTATCACAGGGGAATCAGCCCCAGCATTTT. It is translated as CAWSVSQGNQPQHF. The chain joins TRBV30 to TRBJ1-5; 7 bases are a match to TRBD1. Per the germline V gene, CDR1 is GTSNPN and CDR2 is SVGIG (reference sequence). The length of the CDR3 is 14 residues. The ends lost 0 bases at V and 4 bases at J; junction bases unmatched: 3.

A few counts support this clone. The chain uses TRBV6-1 and TRBJ1-2, with D maybe TRBD1 (5 bases). Germline-derived CDR1 and CDR2 are MNHNS and SASEGT. The CDR3 spans 13 residues. V shed 1 base and J shed 4 bases, with 7 bases lying between them. DNA for the CDR3: TGTGCCAGCAGTGAAGAGGGGACCTATGGCTACACCTTC. This sequence encodes CASSEEGTYGYTF.

This clone was seen only a few times. The chain couples TRBV2 to TRBJ2-7; D unresolved. The CDR3 loop spans 11 amino acids. Germline lookup yields CDR1 SNHLY and CDR2 FYNNEI. Trimming stripped 7 bases from V and 12 bases from J, with 16 bases between. The CDR3 loop reads CASNVPVPPYF. The CDR3 DNA reads as TGTGCCAGCAATGTCCCTGTTCCGCCGTACTTC. The whole variable domain, filled in from reference TRBV2 and TRBJ2-7, reads EPEVTQTPSHQVTQMGQEVILRCVPISNHLYFYWYRQILGQKVEFLVSFYNNEISEKSEIFDDQFSVERPDGSNFTLKIRSTKLEDSAMYFCASNVPVPPYFGPGTRLTVT.

This clone turned up a few times. The chain is built from TRBV29-1 and TRBJ2-3; D not resolved. Trimming stripped 4 bases from V and 0 bases from J, with 20 bases between. Looked up from germline, CDR1 is SQVTM and CDR2 is ANQGSEA. This CDR3 has 17 amino acids. CDR3 sequence reads: CSVVGGVFDSSTDTQYF. CDR3 coding DNA: TGCAGCGTTGTCGGTGGGGTTTTCGACTCTAGCACAGATACGCAGTATTTT.

The chain combines TRBV7-2 with TRBJ2-5, with no clear D. The CDR3 is made up of 18 amino acids. Germline loops: CDR1 SGHTA, CDR2 FQGNSA. Between the trimmed V and J ends, which lost 1 base and 0 bases, there was a span of 18 bases. CDR3 sequence (DNA): TGTGCCAGCAGCTTAGGTGGTGGCGCCTTCGCCAACCAAGAGACCCAGTACTTC. The encoded protein is CASSLGGGAFANQETQYF.

For the CDR3, the DNA is TGTGCCAGCAGCTTGGGGCTTGGGACAGCAACTAATGAAAAACTGTTTTTT. Encoded protein: CASSLGLGTATNEKLFF. This rearrangement joins TRBV5-6 to TRBJ1-4, with TRBD1 matching 7 bases. Losses at the gene ends were 0 bases for V and 0 bases for J; bases not matched to a gene: 5. Germline V gene lookup returns CDR1 SGHDT and CDR2 YYEEEE. The CDR3 extends over 17 amino acids.